Here is one T cell receptor beta chain with its context. Germline lookup yields CDR1 SEHNR and CDR2 FQNEAQ (reference sequence). The ends were cut back, 0 bases at V and 9 bases at J, with 8 bases in the middle. The CDR3 is made up of 13 amino acids. These data belong to a study of metastatic and nonmetastatic thyroid tumors. About the research overall: Blood and tumor or nodule tissue repertoires from malignant and benign thyroid patients were compared.

There were no patients who had received any treatment before thyroid surgery. TCRdb re-called clones from the PCR reads using MiXCR. The sample lists roughly 40,000 clones, about 16% seen once, with approximately 3.8% in the top ten. The rearrangement uses TRBV7-9 and TRBJ2-2; tentatively, D is TRBD1 or TRBD2 (5 bases each). Sample: blood. The receptor comes from a female donor with papillary thyroid cancer or a benign thyroid nodule (not recorded which). Some clones in this sample may be carry-over from other donors' samples. The CDR3 sequence is CASSLAGDRELFF. The CDR3 DNA sequence: TGTGCCAGCAGCTTAGCGGGGGACCGGGAGCTGTTTTTT.